This T cell receptor (beta chain) derives from a study of blood T cell repertoires in COVID-19. Study in general: The origin of the acute and convalescent COVID-19 samples was the United States, Italy and Spain. From T cells, B-cell-depleted T cells, or PBMCs came the material, which was cDNA or gDNA.

In the original analysis: Cell counts per sample came from amplifying reference gene primers. Assay used: immunoSEQ multiplex PCR; TCRdb lists only in-frame clones, some missing. For V, J and clone size, that table is used; D and trimming come from the DNA. This sample has tens of thousands of clones, with approximately 89% found just once. The specimen sequenced was peripheral blood. The sequence was obtained from a man aged 60 to 69 with active or convalescent COVID-19.

Here the CDR3 reads CASSQGTGVQETQYF. CDR3 nucleotide sequence: TGTGCCAGCAGCCAAGGGACAGGGGTCCAAGAGACCCAGTACTTC. This chain links TRBV11-1 with TRBJ2-5; 10 nucleotides match TRBD1. Losses at the gene ends were 5 bases for V and 1 base for J; bases not matched to a gene: 4. CDR1 is SGHAT, CDR2 FQDESV, per germline (reference sequence). The CDR3 loop spans 15 amino acids. The complete variable domain, with remaining parts taken from reference TRBV11-1 and TRBJ2-5, reads EAEVAQSPRYKITEKSQAVAFWCDPISGHATLYWYRQILGQGPELLVQFQDESVVDDSQLPKDRFSAERLKGVDSTLKIQPAELGDSAMYLCASSQGTGVQETQYFGPGTRLLVL.